Below are 16 T cell receptor beta chains sequenced from a single sample in a study of T-cell memory formation after mild COVID-19. Each CDR3 protein is one row after TCRdb ran MiXCR on the 5' RACE reads. The sample yields around 200,000 distinct CDR3 sequences, 16% seen once. Sequencing used PBMCs or a T cell subset sorted from them (not recorded which). The receptors shown here come from an adult woman who had mild COVID-19 (a few samples of this study predate the infection). Cell type and time point are not known.

This clonotype was observed at least ten times. The chain combines TRBV5-5 with TRBJ2-1, with 7 bases identical to TRBD2. Trimming took 3 bases from V and 5 from J; bases not matched to a gene: 8. CDR3 length: 15 residues. Germline values: CDR1 SGHKS, CDR2 YYEKEE (reference sequence). Here the CDR3 reads CASSSGLVGDNEQFF. CDR3 DNA: TGTGCCAGCAGCTCAGGACTAGTAGGAGACAATGAGCAGTTCTTC.

In this sample, this clonotype turned up a few times. This chain links TRBV29-1 with TRBJ2-7; 7 positions agree with TRBD1. Germline-derived CDR1 and CDR2 are SQVTM and ANQGSEA. V lost 6 bases to trimming and J lost 1 base; unmatched junction nucleotides: 9. The CDR3 is 14 residues long. The DNA of the CDR3 is TGCAGCGTCCTCGACAGGGCCCGATCCTACGAGCAGTACTTC. Residues: CSVLDRARSYEQYF.

The rearrangement uses TRBV9 and TRBJ1-5; D is perhaps TRBD1 (5 bases). Germline values: CDR1 SGDLS, CDR2 YYNGEE. The V and J ends lost 5 bases and 4 bases respectively, with 13 bases between them. The CDR3 is made up of 14 amino acids. CDR3 sequence reads: CASSPGVINQPQHF. The CDR3 bases are TGTGCCAGCAGTCCGGGGGTTATTAATCAGCCCCAGCATTTT.

The V and J genes are TRBV7-6 and TRBJ2-3; a weak D match, TRBD1 (6 bases). CDR3 length equals 15 residues. V lost 5 bases to trimming and J lost 2 bases, with 14 bases between them. Germline V gives CDR1 SGHVS, CDR2 FNYEAQ. CDR3 sequence: CASSAGQGITDTQYF. DNA of the CDR3: TGTGCCAGCAGCGCTGGGCAGGGGATCACAGATACGCAGTATTTT.

A few counts support this clonotype. The chain joins TRBV4-1 to TRBJ2-5; D is possibly TRBD2 (6 bases). The CDR3 has 15 amino acids. Germline V CDR1 and CDR2: MGHRA, YSYEKL. Trimming pared 4 bases from V and 2 bases from J, leaving 14 bases between. CDR3 residues: CASSRDPGEQETQYF. The CDR3 DNA follows: TGCGCCAGCAGCCGGGACCCGGGAGAACAAGAGACCCAGTACTTC.

This chain links TRBV3-1 with TRBJ1-1; D possibly corresponds to TRBD1 (5 bases). V lost 4 bases and J lost 6, with 15 bases in between. Germline lookup yields CDR1 LGHDT and CDR2 YNNKEL (reference sequence). This CDR3 comprises 14 residues. The CDR3 DNA reads as TGTGCCAGCAGCCCCAGGGTCTCCTTCCCTGAAGCTTTCTTT. Its protein is CASSPRVSFPEAFF.

The gene calls are TRBV7-9 and TRBJ2-7; 12 nucleotides match TRBD1. The CDR3 length is 16 residues. Germline V CDR1 and CDR2: SEHNR, FQNEAQ (reference sequence). J gave up 4 bases and V 5 bases, and 9 bases lay outside the gene matches. This CDR3 reads CASSPGGTGGGYEQYF. The CDR3 DNA sequence: TGTGCCAGCAGCCCAGGGGGGACAGGGGGCGGTTACGAGCAGTACTTC.

As regards this clonotype: One end of the junction does not line up with germline, which may come from a read error. This chain links TRBV7-9 with TRBJ1-4, with D possibly matching TRBD1 (5 bases). Looked up from germline, CDR1 is SEHNR and CDR2 is FQNEAQ (reference sequence). CDR3 size: 15 residues. Written as DNA, the CDR3 is TGTGCCAGCAGCTTAACAGGAGCTACTAATGAAAAACAGTTTTTT. Translated: CASSLTGATNEKQFF. Supplemented by reference TRBV7-9 and TRBJ1-4, the full variable domain reads DTGVSQNPRHKITKRGQNVTFRCDPISEHNRLYWYRQTLGQGPEFLTYFQNEAQLEKSRLLSDRFSAERPKGSFSTLEIQRTEQGDSAMYLCASSLTGATNEKQFFGSGTQLSVL.

This clonotype was found many times. The chain has TRBV6-6 and TRBJ2-6; weak D call: TRBD2 (5 bases). Trimming shortened V by 1 base and J by 2 bases, and 12 bases separated the two germline ends. The CDR3 sequence is 17 residues long. In germline, CDR1 is MNHNY, CDR2 SVGAGI (reference sequence). CDR3: CASSYFPGFTGANVLTF. The CDR3 DNA follows: TGTGCCAGCAGTTACTTTCCGGGATTTACTGGGGCCAACGTCCTGACTTTC.

This clonotype showed up just a few times. The chain couples TRBV5-5 to TRBJ2-3; TRBD2 aligns across 10 bases. Looked up from germline, CDR1 is SGHKS and CDR2 is YYEKEE (reference sequence). This CDR3 contains 17 residues. V was pared by 1 base and J by 2 bases, with 7 bases of the junction left unmatched. CDR3 sequence (DNA): TGTGCCAGCAGCTTGACGGCTAGCGGGGGACCCACAGATACGCAGTATTTT. Translation: CASSLTASGGPTDTQYF.

There are a few counts of this clonotype. The J gene is TRBJ2-2, the V gene TRBV5-1; the D is unclear. This CDR3 contains 13 residues. Trimming left V 0 bases short and J 6 bases short, with 6 bases between. Looked up from germline, CDR1 is SGHRS and CDR2 is YFSETQ. The CDR3: CASSLVVAGELFF. In DNA, the CDR3 is TGCGCCAGCAGCTTGGTTGTCGCCGGGGAGCTGTTTTTT.

The chain combines TRBV7-2 with TRBJ2-5, with TRBD2 identical over 8 bases. CDR1 and CDR2 from the germline V gene are SGHTA and FQGNSA. V dropped 2 bases and J dropped 2; count of bases not matched to a gene: 4. The CDR3 sequence is 15 residues long. This CDR3 is CASSLNGRGQETQYF. As DNA, the CDR3 is TGTGCCAGCAGCTTAAACGGGAGGGGGCAAGAGACCCAGTACTTC.

This clonotype has a handful of counts. The rearrangement uses TRBV12-3 or TRBV12-4 and TRBJ1-1; 12 positions match TRBD1. This CDR3 spans 15 amino acids. V lost 5 bases to trimming and J lost 6 bases; unmatched junction nucleotides: 7. Here the CDR3 reads CASSRDRGRAAEAFF. The CDR3 bases are TGTGCCAGCAGTAGGGACAGGGGGCGCGCCGCTGAAGCTTTCTTT.

This chain joins TRBV6-1 and TRBJ1-2; D gene uncertain. The CDR3 is 13 residues long. Germline loops: CDR1 MNHNS, CDR2 SASEGT. V lost 2 bases and J lost 8, with 12 bases in between. The DNA of the CDR3 is TGTGCCAGCAGTGAAAGGGAACAGAGCGGCTACACCTTC. Translation: CASSEREQSGYTF.

In DNA, the CDR3 is TGCGCCAGCAGCCAAGTTGGCAGGGGCCGGACTGAAGCTTTCTTT. Translated, it gives CASSQVGRGRTEAFF. The chain couples TRBV4-1 to TRBJ1-1, with D possibly being TRBD1 (6 bases). V lost 1 base to trimming and J lost 5 bases, with 14 bases between them. Germline V gene sequence: CDR1 MGHRA, CDR2 YSYEKL. The CDR3 is 15 residues long.

This clonotype was seen more than once but under ten times. Here the CDR3 reads CASSPYPVVTEAFF. CDR3 coding DNA: TGCGCCAGCAGCCCCTACCCCGTAGTAACTGAAGCTTTCTTT. The V call is TRBV4-1, the J call TRBJ1-1; D call uncertain. Trimming pared 4 bases from V and 5 bases from J, leaving 14 bases between. The CDR3 spans 14 residues. Per germline, CDR1 MGHRA and CDR2 YSYEKL.